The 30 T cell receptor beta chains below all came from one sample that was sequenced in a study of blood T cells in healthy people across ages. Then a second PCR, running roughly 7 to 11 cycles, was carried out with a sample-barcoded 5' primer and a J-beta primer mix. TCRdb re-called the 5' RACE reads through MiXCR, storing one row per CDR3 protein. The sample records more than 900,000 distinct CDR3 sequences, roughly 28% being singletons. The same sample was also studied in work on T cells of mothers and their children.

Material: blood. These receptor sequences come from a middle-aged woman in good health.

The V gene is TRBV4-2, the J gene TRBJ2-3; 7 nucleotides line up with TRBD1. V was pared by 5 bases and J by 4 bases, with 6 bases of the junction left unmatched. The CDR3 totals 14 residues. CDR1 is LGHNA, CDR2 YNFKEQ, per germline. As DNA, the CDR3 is TGTGCCAGCAGCTTAGGACAGGAACCAGATACGCAGTATTTT. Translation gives CASSLGQEPDTQYF.

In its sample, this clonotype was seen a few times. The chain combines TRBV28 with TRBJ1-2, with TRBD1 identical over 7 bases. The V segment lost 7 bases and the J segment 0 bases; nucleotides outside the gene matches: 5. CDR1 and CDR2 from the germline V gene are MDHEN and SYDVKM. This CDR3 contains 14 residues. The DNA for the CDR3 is TGTGCCAGCAATGAGGGGGCCGCTAACTATGGCTACACCTTC. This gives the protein CASNEGAANYGYTF.

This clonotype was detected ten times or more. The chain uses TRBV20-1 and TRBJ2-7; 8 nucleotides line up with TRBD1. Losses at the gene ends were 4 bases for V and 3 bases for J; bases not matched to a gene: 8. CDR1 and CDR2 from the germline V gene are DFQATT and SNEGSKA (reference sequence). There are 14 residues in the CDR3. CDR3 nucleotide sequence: TGCAGTGCTAATTATGGACAGGGAGGCTACGAGCAGTACTTC. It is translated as CSANYGQGGYEQYF.

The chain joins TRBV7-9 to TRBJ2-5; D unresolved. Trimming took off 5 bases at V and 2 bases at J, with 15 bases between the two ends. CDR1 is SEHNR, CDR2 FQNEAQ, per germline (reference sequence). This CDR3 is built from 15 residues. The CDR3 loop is CASSAILGVQETQYF. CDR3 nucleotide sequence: TGTGCCAGCAGCGCCATCCTAGGAGTACAAGAGACCCAGTACTTC.

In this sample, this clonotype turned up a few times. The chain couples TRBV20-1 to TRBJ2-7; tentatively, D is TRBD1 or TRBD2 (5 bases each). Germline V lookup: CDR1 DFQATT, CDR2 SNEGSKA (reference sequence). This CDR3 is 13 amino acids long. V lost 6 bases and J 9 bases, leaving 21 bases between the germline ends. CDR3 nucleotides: TGCAGTGCAGAAACCCGGACGGCTGGGGGGCAGTACTTC. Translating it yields CSAETRTAGGQYF.

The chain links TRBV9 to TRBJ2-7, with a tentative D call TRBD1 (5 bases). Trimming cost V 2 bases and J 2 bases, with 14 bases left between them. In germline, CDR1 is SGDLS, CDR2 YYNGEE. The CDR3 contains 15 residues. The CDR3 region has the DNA TGTGCCAGCAGCGTGGGTAGGGGAAATCCCTACGAGCAGTACTTC. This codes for CASSVGRGNPYEQYF.

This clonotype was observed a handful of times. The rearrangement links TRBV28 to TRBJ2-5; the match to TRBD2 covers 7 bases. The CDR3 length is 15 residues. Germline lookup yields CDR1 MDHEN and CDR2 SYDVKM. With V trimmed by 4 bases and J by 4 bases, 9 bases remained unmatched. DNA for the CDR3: TGTGCCAGCAGTTCCTCTGGAGGGAGGGGAGAGACCCAGTACTTC. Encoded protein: CASSSSGGRGETQYF.

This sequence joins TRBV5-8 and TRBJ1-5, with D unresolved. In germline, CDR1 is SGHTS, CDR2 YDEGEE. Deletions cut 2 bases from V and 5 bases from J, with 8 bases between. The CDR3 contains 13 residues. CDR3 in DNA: TGTGCCAGCAGCTTATGGAGGGATCAGCCCCAGCATTTT. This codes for CASSLWRDQPQHF.

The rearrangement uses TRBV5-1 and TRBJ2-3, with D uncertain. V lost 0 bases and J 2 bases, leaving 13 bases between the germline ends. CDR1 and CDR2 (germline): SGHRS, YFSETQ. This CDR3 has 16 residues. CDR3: CASSLGARHYTDTQYF. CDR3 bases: TGCGCCAGCAGCTTGGGGGCTAGACATTACACAGATACGCAGTATTTT.

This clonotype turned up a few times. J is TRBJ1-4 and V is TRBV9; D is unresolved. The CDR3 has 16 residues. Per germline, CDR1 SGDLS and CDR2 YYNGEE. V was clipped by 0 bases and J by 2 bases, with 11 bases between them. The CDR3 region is CASSVGPSPTNEKLFF. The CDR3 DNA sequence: TGTGCCAGCAGCGTAGGGCCCTCGCCGACTAATGAAAAACTGTTTTTT.

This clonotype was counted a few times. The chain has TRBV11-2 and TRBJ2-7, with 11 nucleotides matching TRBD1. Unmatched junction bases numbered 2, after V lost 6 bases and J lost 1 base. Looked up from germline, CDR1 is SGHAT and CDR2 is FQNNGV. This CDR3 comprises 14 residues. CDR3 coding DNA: TGTGCCAGCAGGGGACAGGGGGATTCCTACGAGCAGTACTTC. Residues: CASRGQGDSYEQYF.

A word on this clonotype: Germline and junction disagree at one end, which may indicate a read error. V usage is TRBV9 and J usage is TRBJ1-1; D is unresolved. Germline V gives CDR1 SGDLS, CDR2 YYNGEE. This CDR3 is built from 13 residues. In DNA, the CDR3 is TGTGCCGGCAGCGTCGTCCCGGGAACTGAAGCTTTCTTT. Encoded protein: CAGSVVPGTEAFF. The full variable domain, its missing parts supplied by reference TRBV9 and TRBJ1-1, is DSGVTQTPKHLITATGQRVTLRCSPRSGDLSVYWYQQSLDQGLQFLIQYYNGEERAKGNILERFSAQQFPDLHSELNLSSLELGDSALYFCAGSVVPGTEAFFGQGTRLTVV.

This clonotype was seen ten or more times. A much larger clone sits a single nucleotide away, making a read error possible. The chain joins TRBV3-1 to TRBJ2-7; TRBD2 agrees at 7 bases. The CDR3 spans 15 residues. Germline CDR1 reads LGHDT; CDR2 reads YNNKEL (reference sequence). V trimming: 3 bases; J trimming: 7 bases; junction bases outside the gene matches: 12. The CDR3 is CASSHKRGGYNEQYF. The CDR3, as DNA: TGTGCCAGCAGCCATAAGCGGGGAGGGTACAATGAGCAGTACTTC.

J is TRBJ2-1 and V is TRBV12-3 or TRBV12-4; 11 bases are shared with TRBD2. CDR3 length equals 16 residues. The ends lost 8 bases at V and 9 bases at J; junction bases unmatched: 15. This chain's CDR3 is CASGPTSGAHLSEQFF. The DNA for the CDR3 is TGTGCCAGCGGCCCGACTAGCGGGGCCCATTTGAGTGAGCAGTTCTTC.

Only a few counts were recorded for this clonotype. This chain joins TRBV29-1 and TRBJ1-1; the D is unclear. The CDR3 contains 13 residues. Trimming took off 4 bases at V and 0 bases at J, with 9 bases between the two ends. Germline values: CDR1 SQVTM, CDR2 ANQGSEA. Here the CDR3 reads CSVVRQMNTEAFF. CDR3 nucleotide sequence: TGCAGCGTTGTGCGCCAAATGAACACTGAAGCTTTCTTT.

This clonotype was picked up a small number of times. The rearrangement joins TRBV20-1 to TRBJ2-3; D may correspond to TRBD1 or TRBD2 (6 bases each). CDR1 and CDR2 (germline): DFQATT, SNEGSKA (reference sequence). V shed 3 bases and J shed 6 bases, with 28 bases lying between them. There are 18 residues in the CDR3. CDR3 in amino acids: CSARTVGGRPRRWDTQYF. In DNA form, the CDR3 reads TGCAGTGCTAGGACGGTCGGGGGCCGCCCTAGGAGGTGGGATACGCAGTATTTT.

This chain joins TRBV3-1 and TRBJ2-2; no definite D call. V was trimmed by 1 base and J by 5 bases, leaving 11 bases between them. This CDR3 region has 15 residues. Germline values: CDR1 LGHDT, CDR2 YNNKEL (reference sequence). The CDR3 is CASSQGAIETGELFF. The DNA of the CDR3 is TGTGCCAGCAGCCAAGGGGCGATCGAGACCGGGGAGCTGTTTTTT. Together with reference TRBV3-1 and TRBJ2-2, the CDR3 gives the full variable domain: DTAVSQTPKYLVTQMGNDKSIKCEQNLGHDTMYWYKQDSKKFLKIMFSYNNKELIINETVPNRFSPKSPDKAHLNLHINSLELGDSAVYFCASSQGAIETGELFFGEGSRLTVL.

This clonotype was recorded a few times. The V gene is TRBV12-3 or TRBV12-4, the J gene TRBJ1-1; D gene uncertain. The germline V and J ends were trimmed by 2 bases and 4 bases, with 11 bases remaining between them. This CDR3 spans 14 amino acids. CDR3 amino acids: CASSLILAVTEAFF. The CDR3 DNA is TGTGCCAGCAGTTTAATACTTGCGGTCACTGAAGCTTTCTTT.

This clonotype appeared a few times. The chain's CDR3 is CASSVVGTGRYEQFF. The DNA for the CDR3 is TGTGCCAGCAGCGTAGTAGGGACAGGGAGGTATGAGCAGTTCTTC. The chain links TRBV9 to TRBJ2-1, with 9 bases matching TRBD1. The germline V gene has CDR1 SGDLS and CDR2 YYNGEE. The CDR3 contains 15 residues. The V segment lost 0 bases and the J segment 8 bases; nucleotides outside the gene matches: 6.

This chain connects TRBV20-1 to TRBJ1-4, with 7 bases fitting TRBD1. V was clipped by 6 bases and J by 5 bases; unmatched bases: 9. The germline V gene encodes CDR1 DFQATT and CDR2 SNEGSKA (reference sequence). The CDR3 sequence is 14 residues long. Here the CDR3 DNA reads TGCAGTGCGCGCCGGGACAGCAAAAATGAAAAACTGTTTTTT. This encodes CSARRDSKNEKLFF.

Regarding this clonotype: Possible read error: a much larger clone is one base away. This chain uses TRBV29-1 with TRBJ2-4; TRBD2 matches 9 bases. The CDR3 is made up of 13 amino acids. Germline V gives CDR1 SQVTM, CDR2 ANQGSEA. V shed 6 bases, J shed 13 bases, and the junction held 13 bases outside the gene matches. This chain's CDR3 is CSVQAGGPNEQYF. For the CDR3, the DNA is TGCAGCGTACAAGCGGGGGGCCCCAATGAGCAGTACTTC.

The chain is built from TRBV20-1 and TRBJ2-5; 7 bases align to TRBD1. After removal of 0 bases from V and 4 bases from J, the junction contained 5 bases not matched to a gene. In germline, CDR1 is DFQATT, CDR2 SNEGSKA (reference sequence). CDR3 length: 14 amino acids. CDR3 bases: TGCAGTGCTAGAGATCGACAGGGCCCAGAGACCCAGTACTTC. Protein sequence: CSARDRQGPETQYF.

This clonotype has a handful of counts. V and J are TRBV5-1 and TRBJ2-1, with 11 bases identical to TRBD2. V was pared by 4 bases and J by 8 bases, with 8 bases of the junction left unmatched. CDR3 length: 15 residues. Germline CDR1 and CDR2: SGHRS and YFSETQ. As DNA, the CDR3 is TGCGCCAGCAGCCCCGGGACTAGCGGTATATATGAGCAGTTCTTC. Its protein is CASSPGTSGIYEQFF.

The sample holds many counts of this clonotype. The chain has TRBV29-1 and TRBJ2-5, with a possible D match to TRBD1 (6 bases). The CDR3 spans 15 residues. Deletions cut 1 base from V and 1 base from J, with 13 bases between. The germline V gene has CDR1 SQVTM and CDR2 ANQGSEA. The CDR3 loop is CSVEAGTLTQETQYF. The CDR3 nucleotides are TGCAGCGTTGAAGCCGGGACACTTACCCAAGAGACCCAGTACTTC.

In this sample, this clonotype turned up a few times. CDR3 loop: CASSVDGWEDEQFF. DNA for the CDR3: TGTGCCAGCAGCGTAGATGGATGGGAGGATGAGCAGTTCTTC. The genes are TRBV9 and TRBJ2-1; D is possibly TRBD2 (6 bases). This CDR3 is 14 amino acids long. The germline V and J ends were trimmed by 0 bases and 8 bases, with 12 bases remaining between them. Germline V gives CDR1 SGDLS, CDR2 YYNGEE.

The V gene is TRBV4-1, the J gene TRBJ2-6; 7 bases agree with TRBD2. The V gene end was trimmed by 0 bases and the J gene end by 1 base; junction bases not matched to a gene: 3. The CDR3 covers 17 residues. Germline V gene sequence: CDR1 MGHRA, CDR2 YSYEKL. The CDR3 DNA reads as TGCGCCAGCAGCCAAGAGGGGGGGAGGTCTGGGGCCAACGTCCTGACTTTC. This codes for CASSQEGGRSGANVLTF.

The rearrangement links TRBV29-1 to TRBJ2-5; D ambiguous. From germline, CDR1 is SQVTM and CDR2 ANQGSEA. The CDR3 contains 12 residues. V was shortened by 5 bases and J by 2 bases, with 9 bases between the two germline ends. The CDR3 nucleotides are TGCAGCGTTCAGGTACAACAAGAGACCCAGTACTTC. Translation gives CSVQVQQETQYF.

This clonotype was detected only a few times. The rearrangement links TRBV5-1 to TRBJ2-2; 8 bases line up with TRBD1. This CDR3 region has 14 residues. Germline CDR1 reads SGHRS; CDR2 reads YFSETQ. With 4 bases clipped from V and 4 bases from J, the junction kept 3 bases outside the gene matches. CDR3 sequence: CASSRQGSTGELFF. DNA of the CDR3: TGCGCCAGCAGCAGACAGGGGAGCACCGGGGAGCTGTTTTTT.

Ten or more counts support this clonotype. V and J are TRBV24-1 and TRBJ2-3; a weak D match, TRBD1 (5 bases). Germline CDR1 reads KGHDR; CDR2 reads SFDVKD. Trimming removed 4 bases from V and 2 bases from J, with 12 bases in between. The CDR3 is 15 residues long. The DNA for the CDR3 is TGTGCCACCAGTGACCCTGCGACAGTCACAGATACGCAGTATTTT. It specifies CATSDPATVTDTQYF.

The DNA for the CDR3 is TGTGCCAGCAGCTTCCTCGCGGATGGCTACACCTTC. As protein: CASSFLADGYTF. The genes are TRBV7-9 and TRBJ1-2; D unresolved. Germline CDR1 SEHNR, CDR2 FQNEAQ (reference sequence). The CDR3 is 12 amino acids. Trimming cost V 3 bases and J 6 bases, with 8 bases left between them.